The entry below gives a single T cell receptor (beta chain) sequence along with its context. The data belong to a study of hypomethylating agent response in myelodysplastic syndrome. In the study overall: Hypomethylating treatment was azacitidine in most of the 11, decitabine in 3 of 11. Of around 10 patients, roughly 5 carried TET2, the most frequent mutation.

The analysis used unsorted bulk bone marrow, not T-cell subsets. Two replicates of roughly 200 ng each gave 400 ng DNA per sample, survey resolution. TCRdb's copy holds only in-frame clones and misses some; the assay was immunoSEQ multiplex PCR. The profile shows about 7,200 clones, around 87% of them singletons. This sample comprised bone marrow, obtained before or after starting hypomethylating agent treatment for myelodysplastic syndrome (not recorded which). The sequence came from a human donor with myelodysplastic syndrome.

In nucleotides, the CDR3 is TGTGCCAGCAGCCCCTGGACAGCGGGTGGCCAAGAGACCCAGTACTTC. It encodes CASSPWTAGGQETQYF. The chain links TRBV5-4 to TRBJ2-5; either TRBD1 or TRBD2 may supply D (6 bases each). Germline CDR1 reads SGHNT; CDR2 reads YYREEE (reference sequence). Trimming removed 4 bases at V and 1 base at J, with 17 bases between. The CDR3 consists of 16 residues.